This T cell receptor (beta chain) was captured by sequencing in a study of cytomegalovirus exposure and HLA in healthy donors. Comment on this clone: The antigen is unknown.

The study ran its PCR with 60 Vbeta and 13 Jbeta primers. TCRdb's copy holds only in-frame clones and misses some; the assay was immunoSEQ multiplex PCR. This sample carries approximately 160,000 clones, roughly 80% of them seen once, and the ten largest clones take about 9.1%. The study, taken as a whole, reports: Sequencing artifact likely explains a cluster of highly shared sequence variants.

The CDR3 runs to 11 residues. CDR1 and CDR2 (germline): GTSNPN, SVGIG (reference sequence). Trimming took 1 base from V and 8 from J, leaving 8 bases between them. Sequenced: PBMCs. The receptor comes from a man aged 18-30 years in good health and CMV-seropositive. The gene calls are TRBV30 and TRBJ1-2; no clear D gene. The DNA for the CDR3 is TGTGCCTGGAGTGCGGGAAGCGGCTACACCTTC. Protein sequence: CAWSAGSGYTF.